One and the same sample provided the 32 T cell receptor beta chains below, sequenced in a study of shared clonotypes between healthy human individuals. The assay was immunoSEQ multiplex PCR, and TCRdb's table has in-frame clones only and misses some. The repertoire holds about 2 million clones, with around 96% as singletons. Naive CD8 cells, CD45RO-negative and positively selected for CCR7, excluded terminally differentiated effector memory CD45RA+ cells. The sequencing sample was made of naive CD8+ T cells sorted from blood. All receptors come from a man in his late teens or twenties in good health.

Worth noting for this clone: The sample contains more than one DNA sequence encoding this CDR3. The rearrangement links TRBV6-5 to TRBJ1-1; TRBD1 matches at 9 bases. V trimming: 0 bases; J trimming: 5 bases; junction bases outside the gene matches: 1. This CDR3 contains 14 residues. In germline, CDR1 is MNHEY, CDR2 SVGAGI. CDR3 loop: CASSYSTGGTEAFF. The CDR3 region has the DNA TGTGCCAGCAGTTACTCGACAGGGGGTACTGAAGCTTTCTTT.

V gene TRBV4-1 combines with J gene TRBJ1-2; 8 nucleotides agree with TRBD1. CDR3 size: 15 residues. The germline gives CDR1 MGHRA, CDR2 YSYEKL. The trim removed 0 bases at V and 4 bases at J, leaving 4 bases unmatched. CDR3 DNA: TGCGCCAGCAGCCAAGAACAGGGGGGCGGCTATGGCTACACCTTC. Translating it yields CASSQEQGGGYGYTF.

The V and J genes are TRBV9 and TRBJ2-1, with D unresolved. The CDR3 spans 13 residues. V was shortened by 7 bases and J by 1 base, with 9 bases between the two germline ends. The germline CDR1 and CDR2 sequences are SGDLS and YYNGEE. Here the CDR3 reads CASGSLSYNEQFF. The DNA for the CDR3 is TGTGCCAGCGGGTCATTATCCTACAATGAGCAGTTCTTC.

CDR3 amino acids: CAWRAQGGYTF. The CDR3 bases are TGTGCCTGGAGAGCCCAGGGAGGCTACACCTTC. This chain connects TRBV30 to TRBJ1-2; tentatively, D is TRBD1 (5 bases). CDR3 length: 11 residues. The germline V and J ends were trimmed by 3 bases and 8 bases, with 10 bases remaining between them. The germline CDR1 and CDR2 sequences are GTSNPN and SVGIG (reference sequence).

V and J are TRBV5-5 and TRBJ1-1, with unresolved D. The CDR3 has 11 residues. Deletions cut 4 bases from V and 8 bases from J, with 9 bases between. Germline V lookup: CDR1 SGHKS, CDR2 YYEKEE (reference sequence). In nucleotides, the CDR3 is TGTGCCAGCAGCGGTGGGTGGGAAGCTTTCTTT. As protein: CASSGGWEAFF.

The CDR3 loop is CASSQEDDYGYTF. The DNA of the CDR3 is TGTGCCAGCAGCCAAGAGGACGACTATGGCTACACCTTC. The chain couples TRBV7-9 to TRBJ1-2, with D uncertain. CDR3 length: 13 amino acids. The V end was cut by 5 bases, the J end by 3 bases, with 10 bases between. The V gene's germline CDR1 is SEHNR and CDR2 FQNEAQ (reference sequence).

The chain is built from TRBV5-6 and TRBJ1-4; 8 bases are a match to TRBD1. The CDR3 has 16 amino acids. CDR1 SGHDT and CDR2 YYEEEE come from the germline V gene. Trimming at V came to 3 bases and at J to 7 bases, leaving 11 bases not matched to a gene. This chain's CDR3 is CASSSKWTGSGEKLFF. The DNA of the CDR3 is TGTGCCAGCAGCTCTAAGTGGACAGGGTCGGGTGAAAAACTGTTTTTT.

The chain has TRBV7-9 and TRBJ2-5; TRBD1 agrees at 7 bases. The CDR3 is 15 residues long. J gave up 2 bases and V 4 bases, and 7 bases lay outside the gene matches. Looked up from germline, CDR1 is SEHNR and CDR2 is FQNEAQ (reference sequence). CDR3 nucleotide sequence: TGTGCCAGCAGCTCAATAGGGACAGCTCAAGAGACCCAGTACTTC. This codes for CASSSIGTAQETQYF. The whole variable domain, remainder taken from reference TRBV7-9 and TRBJ2-5, is DTGVSQNPRHKITKRGQNVTFRCDPISEHNRLYWYRQTLGQGPEFLTYFQNEAQLEKSRLLSDRFSAERPKGSFSTLEIQRTEQGDSAMYLCASSSIGTAQETQYFGPGTRLLVL.

This clone was found once. J is TRBJ1-4 and V is TRBV4-1; TRBD1 agrees at 7 bases. This CDR3 comprises 15 residues. Germline lookup yields CDR1 MGHRA and CDR2 YSYEKL. V shed 1 base and J 8 bases; nucleotides not matched to a gene: 7. The chain's CDR3 is CASSQVMTGLEKLFF. The CDR3 DNA is TGCGCCAGCAGCCAAGTCATGACAGGGTTGGAAAAACTGTTTTTT.

CDR3: CASSMGQGSYNSPLHF. The CDR3 DNA sequence: TGTGCCAGTAGTATGGGACAGGGGTCCTATAATTCACCCCTCCACTTT. The chain joins TRBV19 to TRBJ1-6, with 10 bases that match TRBD1. Germline V gene lookup returns CDR1 LNHDA and CDR2 SQIVND (reference sequence). The V gene end was trimmed by 3 bases and the J gene end by 1 base; junction bases not matched to a gene: 0. The CDR3 is 16 amino acids.

The J gene is TRBJ2-7, the V gene TRBV5-6; 7 bases map to TRBD2. CDR3 length: 14 amino acids. Germline-derived CDR1 and CDR2 are SGHDT and YYEEEE. Unmatched junction bases numbered 13, after V lost 6 bases and J lost 7 bases. The CDR3 DNA follows: TGTGCCAGCACCCTTGGGGCGCGGGGGTCGGAGCAGTACTTC. Amino acid sequence: CASTLGARGSEQYF.

This clone was seen a few times. This chain joins TRBV5-1 and TRBJ1-2; tentative D call: TRBD1 (5 bases). The CDR3 totals 15 residues. CDR1 is SGHRS and CDR2 is YFSETQ in the germline V gene. V was trimmed by 4 bases and J by 6 bases, leaving 19 bases between them. The CDR3 region is CASSDPPERGHGYTF. In DNA form, the CDR3 reads TGCGCCAGCAGCGACCCCCCTGAGAGGGGTCATGGCTACACCTTC.

J is TRBJ2-7 and V is TRBV6-5; 9 bases fit TRBD1. V was pared by 6 bases and J by 3 bases, with 9 bases of the junction left unmatched. The germline CDR1 and CDR2 sequences are MNHEY and SVGAGI. This CDR3 has 15 residues. In nucleotides, the CDR3 is TGTGCCAGCAGGCTGGGACAGGGAAGGATCTACGAGCAGTACTTC. The encoded protein is CASRLGQGRIYEQYF.

This chain uses TRBV4-3 with TRBJ1-5; 11 nucleotides match TRBD1. This CDR3 spans 17 amino acids. With V trimmed by 2 bases and J by 7 bases, 10 bases remained unmatched. The germline V gene has CDR1 LGHNA and CDR2 YSLEER. The CDR3 loop is CASSQIWTGGVPQPQHF. As DNA, the CDR3 is TGCGCCAGCAGCCAAATTTGGACAGGGGGCGTACCACAGCCCCAGCATTTT.

This rearrangement joins TRBV5-6 to TRBJ2-5; maybe TRBD1 (5 bases). V was trimmed by 4 bases and J by 1 base, leaving 14 bases between them. The CDR3 runs to 15 residues. CDR1 is SGHDT, CDR2 YYEEEE, per germline. The CDR3 nucleotides read TGTGCCAGCAGCCCGGTTCAGGGAAGCCAAGAGACCCAGTACTTC. Protein product: CASSPVQGSQETQYF. The entire variable domain, with the rest obtained from reference TRBV5-6 and TRBJ2-5, is as follows: DAGVTQSPTHLIKTRGQQVTLRCSPKSGHDTVSWYQQALGQGPQFIFQYYEEEERQRGNFPDRFSGHQFPNYSSELNVNALLLGDSALYLCASSPVQGSQETQYFGPGTRLLVL.

This chain uses TRBV7-9 with TRBJ2-7; tentatively, D is TRBD2 (5 bases). The CDR3 length is 15 residues. Germline-derived CDR1 and CDR2 are SEHNR and FQNEAQ (reference sequence). Trimming took 1 base from V and 3 from J, leaving 13 bases between them. In DNA, the CDR3 is TGTGCCAGCAGCTTAGAGCGGACGGACTTCTACGAGCAGTACTTC. Residues: CASSLERTDFYEQYF. The full variable domain, in which reference TRBV7-9 and TRBJ2-7 provide the parts outside the CDR3, is DTGVSQNPRHKITKRGQNVTFRCDPISEHNRLYWYRQTLGQGPEFLTYFQNEAQLEKSRLLSDRFSAERPKGSFSTLEIQRTEQGDSAMYLCASSLERTDFYEQYFGPGTRLTVT.

This rearrangement joins TRBV15 to TRBJ2-7; D unclear. CDR1 is LNHNV and CDR2 is YYDKDF in the germline V gene (reference sequence). V was cut by 3 bases and J by 4 bases, with 10 bases left in between. This CDR3 comprises 13 residues. The CDR3 protein is CATSSTTSYEQYF. The CDR3 DNA reads as TGTGCCACCAGCAGTACTACCTCGTACGAGCAGTACTTC.

About this clone: Germline and junction disagree at one end, which may indicate a read error. The sample holds other DNA sequences that translate to the same CDR3. Here the CDR3 DNA reads TGTGCCAGCAGTTATACTCGGGAGACTCAGTACTTC. Encoded protein: CASSYTRETQYF. The chain couples TRBV6-5 to TRBJ2-5; tentative D call: TRBD2 (6 bases). The CDR3 covers 12 residues. Germline CDR1 and CDR2: MNHEY and SVGAGI.

The CDR3 DNA sequence: TGTGCCAGCAGCCAAGCCCCCAGCGGGGCCGTGGCCGGGGAGCTGTTTTTT. Translation gives CASSQAPSGAVAGELFF. This chain connects TRBV4-2 to TRBJ2-2, with 7 positions matching TRBD2. Germline loops: CDR1 LGHNA, CDR2 YNFKEQ. V shed 1 base and J 6 bases; nucleotides not matched to a gene: 11. CDR3 length equals 17 residues.

V usage is TRBV5-3 and J usage is TRBJ2-2; 7 bases agree with TRBD1. TRBV5-3 is noted as an ORF with a role that remains uncertain. The CDR3 runs 17 residues. Trimming removed 4 bases from V and 2 bases from J; junction bases left unmatched: 11. The DNA for the CDR3 is TGTGCCAGAAGCGCCGACCCGGGACAGAAAAACACCGGGGAGCTGTTTTTT. This codes for CARSADPGQKNTGELFF.

The chain uses TRBV6-1 and TRBJ1-1, with 10 nucleotides matching TRBD1. Germline CDR1 reads MNHNS; CDR2 reads SASEGT. This CDR3 has 14 residues. Trimming removed 2 bases from V and 8 bases from J; junction bases left unmatched: 5. The CDR3 is CASSETGTGAEAFF. In DNA, the CDR3 is TGTGCCAGCAGTGAAACCGGGACAGGGGCCGAAGCTTTCTTT.

With respect to this clone: Other DNA variants within this sample encode the same CDR3. CDR3 sequence (DNA): TGCGCCAGCAGCCAAGGGTATGAGCAGTTCTTC. Protein product: CASSQGYEQFF. The gene calls are TRBV4-1 and TRBJ2-1; D is uncertain. The V gene lost 1 base and the J gene lost 8 bases, with 3 bases spanning the gap. This CDR3 is built from 11 residues. Germline assignment: CDR1 MGHRA and CDR2 YSYEKL.

This clone was recorded only once. Distinct nucleotide sequences in the sample also encode this CDR3. This chain joins TRBV10-3 and TRBJ1-1; D might be TRBD1 (5 bases). There are 16 residues in the CDR3. In germline, CDR1 is ENHRY, CDR2 SYGVKD. V was trimmed by 0 bases and J by 0 bases, leaving 11 bases between them. The CDR3 loop is CAISESGQGLNTEAFF. The CDR3, as DNA: TGTGCCATCAGTGAGTCTGGCCAGGGCCTGAACACTGAAGCTTTCTTT.

The V and J genes are TRBV6-6 and TRBJ2-1; 8 nucleotides match TRBD2. The CDR3 is 15 amino acids. Germline V gene data show CDR1 as MNHNY and CDR2 as SVGAGI (reference sequence). With 6 bases clipped from V and 9 bases from J, the junction kept 13 bases outside the gene matches. CDR3 DNA sequence: TGTGCCAGCAGAAGGGGGGTTAGCGGGAACGGTGAGCAGTTCTTC. Protein product: CASRRGVSGNGEQFF.

The chain has TRBV5-1 and TRBJ2-2, with 10 bases aligning to TRBD1. The CDR3 spans 16 residues. V shed 4 bases, J shed 1 base, and the junction held 4 bases outside the gene matches. Germline V CDR1 and CDR2: SGHRS, YFSETQ. The DNA of the CDR3 is TGCGCCAGCAGCAGCCGGGACAGGGGGAACACCGGGGAGCTGTTTTTT. This translates into CASSSRDRGNTGELFF.

The V gene is TRBV9, the J gene TRBJ1-1; 7 nucleotides agree with TRBD1. J was trimmed by 7 bases and V by 5 bases; bases with no gene match: 11. This CDR3 has 14 residues. CDR1 is SGDLS and CDR2 is YYNGEE in the germline V gene. CDR3 sequence (DNA): TGTGCCAGCAGAGATCTAGGGGGACAGAGTGAAGCTTTCTTT. This sequence encodes CASRDLGGQSEAFF.

Concerning this clone: The same CDR3 arises from other DNA sequences in this sample as well. The chain recombines TRBV5-6 with TRBJ2-7; 7 bases are shared with TRBD1. The CDR3 covers 13 residues. Germline CDR1 SGHDT, CDR2 YYEEEE. J lost 3 bases, V lost 4 bases, and 4 bases had no gene match. The CDR3 sequence is CASSLGQHYEQYF. DNA of the CDR3: TGTGCCAGCAGCCTGGGACAGCACTACGAGCAGTACTTC.

The chain carries TRBV11-2 and TRBJ1-2, with TRBD1 matching over 8 bases. The V gene's germline CDR1 is SGHAT and CDR2 FQNNGV. Trimming removed 0 bases from V and 4 bases from J; junction bases left unmatched: 13. The CDR3 is 18 residues long. CDR3 sequence reads: CASSLDPLTGGRIYGYTF. As DNA, the CDR3 is TGTGCCAGCAGCTTAGATCCTTTAACAGGGGGGAGGATCTATGGCTACACCTTC.

The J gene is TRBJ1-1, the V gene TRBV7-2; D is possibly TRBD1 (6 bases). Germline CDR1 reads SGHTA; CDR2 reads FQGNSA. The CDR3 spans 17 residues. V lost 5 bases and J lost 0, with 19 bases in between. The CDR3 protein is CASSGEIVTGLNTEAFF. CDR3 coding DNA: TGTGCCAGCAGCGGAGAGATTGTTACAGGGTTGAACACTGAAGCTTTCTTT.

The DNA of the CDR3 is TGTGCCAGCAGCTTCAGAGGCGGAGGGACCTCCTACGAGCAGTACTTC. Encoded protein: CASSFRGGGTSYEQYF. The chain is built from TRBV7-9 and TRBJ2-7, with D possibly being TRBD2 (6 bases). The germline V and J ends were trimmed by 3 bases and 0 bases, with 15 bases remaining between them. CDR1 and CDR2 from the germline V gene are SEHNR and FQNEAQ (reference sequence). The CDR3 is made up of 16 amino acids.

This chain uses TRBV27 with TRBJ2-5, with a tentative D call TRBD2 (5 bases). This CDR3 is 14 amino acids long. V gave up 6 bases and J gave up 6 bases, with 17 bases separating them. Germline V gene sequence: CDR1 MNHEY, CDR2 SMNVEV (reference sequence). The CDR3 nucleotides are TGTGCCAGCAGCCCCGGGGAGACCTACCAGACCCAGTACTTC. Residues: CASSPGETYQTQYF.

The chain joins TRBV2 to TRBJ2-1, with 11 bases aligning to TRBD2. V lost 4 bases to trimming and J lost 0 bases; unmatched junction nucleotides: 2. Germline assignment: CDR1 SNHLY and CDR2 FYNNEI. The CDR3 consists of 16 residues. This CDR3 is CASSGGTSGSYNEQFF. In nucleotides, the CDR3 is TGTGCCAGCAGTGGTGGGACTAGCGGCTCCTACAATGAGCAGTTCTTC.